This T cell receptor (beta chain) was sequenced during a study of beta chain features in type 1 diabetes. Findings and caveats of the study: Naive, central memory and Treg TCRB repertoires seemed to resemble each other more closely in patients than they did in healthy donors. VDJ junctions from type 1 diabetes patients carried fewer insertions and larger deletions. Moderately but significantly shorter TCRB CDR3s were found in Type 1 diabetes patients in all four CD4+ subsets.

Every isolated RNA sample was fully reverse transcribed, so sequencing captured expressed TCRB transcripts. Sequencing used immunoSEQ multiplex PCR; TCRdb keeps in-frame clones, though not all of them. The sample has around 40,000 clones; over 50% are singletons. Germline V gene sequence: CDR1 GTSNPN, CDR2 SVGIG (reference sequence). The CDR3 covers 15 residues. Comments on this clone: The antigen remains undetermined. A junction boundary mismatches the germline segment, possibly from a read error. Additional DNA sequences in this sample encode the identical CDR3.

The chain recombines TRBV30 with TRBJ1-6; 7 nucleotides agree with TRBD1. The sequence was obtained from a man aged 25 to 40 with type 1 diabetes. Some clones in this sample may be carry-over from other donors' samples. Sequenced material: Tregs from blood. The CDR3 region is CAWSVNGQANSPLHF. The CDR3 nucleotides read TGTGCCTGGAGTGTAAACGGACAGGCTAATTCCCCCCTCCACTTT.